These T cell receptor beta chains were read from a single sample in a study of cytomegalovirus exposure and HLA in healthy donors. Clones were read by immunoSEQ multiplex PCR, and TCRdb kept only the in-frame ones, dropping some. The sample has more than 150,000 clones, roughly 78% seen once; the top ten hold about 1.9%. The sequencing input was PBMCs. These receptors all stem from a woman in her twenties or thirties in good health and CMV-seronegative. CDR3s include the opening cysteine and the closing phenylalanine or tryptophan. The order of the fields is V gene, J gene, CDR3 length, clone size, D gene, CDR3 DNA, CDR3 protein. The D gene is left open where the match is weak. Size is stated for part of the rows, as once, few or many counts, or as a class when the clone is expanded.

v_call: TRBV19
j_call: TRBJ1-1
cdr3_length: 19
clone_size: .
d_call: .
cdr3_nt: TGTGCCAGTAGTATCATAAACTCGGTAGGGGTGAGGATGAACACTGAAGCTTTCTTT
cdr3_aa: CASSIINSVGVRMNTEAFF

v_call: TRBV30
j_call: TRBJ1-2
cdr3_length: 14
clone_size: .
d_call: TRBD1
cdr3_nt: TGTGCCTGGAGCGGGGCAGGGGGCACCTATGGCTACACCTTC
cdr3_aa: CAWSGAGGTYGYTF

v_call: TRBV7-2
j_call: TRBJ1-2
cdr3_length: 12
clone_size: once
d_call: .
cdr3_nt: TGTGCCAGCAGCACAGGCCAGGATGGCTATACCTTC
cdr3_aa: CASSTGQDGYTF

v_call: TRBV19
j_call: TRBJ2-7
cdr3_length: 17
clone_size: once
d_call: .
cdr3_nt: TGTGCCAGTAGTATAGTGGGCGGGGACCCGAGCTCCTACGAGCAGTACTTC
cdr3_aa: CASSIVGGDPSSYEQYF

v_call: TRBV5-8
j_call: TRBJ1-5
cdr3_length: 16
clone_size: .
d_call: TRBD1
cdr3_nt: TGTGCCAGCAGCTTGACGTTTGGGACAGGGAATCAGCCCCAGCATTTT
cdr3_aa: CASSLTFGTGNQPQHF

v_call: TRBV5-1
j_call: TRBJ2-5
cdr3_length: 15
clone_size: .
d_call: .
cdr3_nt: TGCGCCAGCAGCTTGGCCGCAACCACTGAGCAGACCCAGTACTTC
cdr3_aa: CASSLAATTEQTQYF

v_call: TRBV21-1
j_call: TRBJ1-2
cdr3_length: 17
clone_size: .
d_call: .
cdr3_nt: TGTGCCAGCAGCACATACCGGGACAGGGAGAGTAACTATGGCTACACCTTC
cdr3_aa: CASSTYRDRESNYGYTF

v_call: TRBV2
j_call: TRBJ1-2
cdr3_length: 15
clone_size: few
d_call: TRBD1
cdr3_nt: TGTGCCAGCAGGGGGACAGACCGAGCTAACTATGGCTACACCTTC
cdr3_aa: CASRGTDRANYGYTF

v_call: TRBV5-1
j_call: TRBJ2-1
cdr3_length: 15
clone_size: .
d_call: .
cdr3_nt: TGCGCCAGCAGCTTGGAACCGGGGACCTACAATGAGCAGTTCTTC
cdr3_aa: CASSLEPGTYNEQFF

v_call: TRBV27
j_call: TRBJ1-2
cdr3_length: 13
clone_size: .
d_call: .
cdr3_nt: TGTGCCAGCAGTCCCCTCTACGCGGGGGGCTACACCTTC
cdr3_aa: CASSPLYAGGYTF

v_call: TRBV12-5
j_call: TRBJ2-3
cdr3_length: 14
clone_size: few
d_call: .
cdr3_nt: TGTGCTAGTGGTTTGACGCAGGGCGCAGATACGCAGTATTTT
cdr3_aa: CASGLTQGADTQYF

v_call: TRBV6-5
j_call: TRBJ2-3
cdr3_length: 13
clone_size: few
d_call: .
cdr3_nt: TGTGCCAGCAGTTACGGCCCGCCGGATACGCAGTATTTT
cdr3_aa: CASSYGPPDTQYF

v_call: TRBV5-1
j_call: TRBJ2-6
cdr3_length: 15
clone_size: .
d_call: .
cdr3_nt: TGCGCCAGCAGCCCCGGTTTACCTGGGGCCAACGTCCTGACTTTC
cdr3_aa: CASSPGLPGANVLTF

v_call: TRBV14
j_call: TRBJ2-5
cdr3_length: 15
clone_size: .
d_call: TRBD2
cdr3_nt: TGTGCCAGCAGCATACGCGTTAGGCTAGCGGGGCCCCAGTACTTC
cdr3_aa: CASSIRVRLAGPQYF

v_call: TRBV6-5
j_call: TRBJ2-7
cdr3_length: 13
clone_size: few
d_call: .
cdr3_nt: TGTGCCAGCAGCTACAGGGAGGGCTACGAGCAGTACTTC
cdr3_aa: CASSYREGYEQYF

v_call: TRBV18
j_call: TRBJ2-7
cdr3_length: 14
clone_size: .
d_call: TRBD1
cdr3_nt: TGTGCCAGCTCACCTGACAGGGAATCCTACGAGCAGTACTTC
cdr3_aa: CASSPDRESYEQYF

v_call: TRBV7-9
j_call: TRBJ1-1
cdr3_length: 16
clone_size: .
d_call: TRBD1
cdr3_nt: TGTGCCAGCAGCTTAACCCAGACAGGGCGAGGCACTGAAGCTTTCTTT
cdr3_aa: CASSLTQTGRGTEAFF

v_call: TRBV25-1
j_call: TRBJ1-2
cdr3_length: 13
clone_size: once
d_call: .
cdr3_nt: TGTGCCAGCAGTGCTGGGACACCCTATGGCTACACCTTC
cdr3_aa: CASSAGTPYGYTF

v_call: TRBV6-1
j_call: TRBJ1-3
cdr3_length: 17
clone_size: once
d_call: TRBD1
cdr3_nt: TGTGCCAGCAGTGAAGTGGGGTTGACAGGGGGCAGAAACACCATATATTTT
cdr3_aa: CASSEVGLTGGRNTIYF

v_call: TRBV7-2
j_call: TRBJ2-7
cdr3_length: 14
clone_size: .
d_call: TRBD1
cdr3_nt: TGTGCCAGCAGCCCAGGGGGTAGCTCCTACGAGCAGTACTTC
cdr3_aa: CASSPGGSSYEQYF

v_call: TRBV2
j_call: TRBJ2-3
cdr3_length: 15
clone_size: .
d_call: TRBD1
cdr3_nt: TGTGCCAGCAGTCTAGGACAGGGTAGATCAGATACGCAGTATTTT
cdr3_aa: CASSLGQGRSDTQYF

v_call: TRBV4-3
j_call: TRBJ1-4
cdr3_length: 15
clone_size: .
d_call: TRBD1
cdr3_nt: TGCGCCAGCAGCCGAACCGGGACAGGGGGGGAAAAACTGTTTTTT
cdr3_aa: CASSRTGTGGEKLFF